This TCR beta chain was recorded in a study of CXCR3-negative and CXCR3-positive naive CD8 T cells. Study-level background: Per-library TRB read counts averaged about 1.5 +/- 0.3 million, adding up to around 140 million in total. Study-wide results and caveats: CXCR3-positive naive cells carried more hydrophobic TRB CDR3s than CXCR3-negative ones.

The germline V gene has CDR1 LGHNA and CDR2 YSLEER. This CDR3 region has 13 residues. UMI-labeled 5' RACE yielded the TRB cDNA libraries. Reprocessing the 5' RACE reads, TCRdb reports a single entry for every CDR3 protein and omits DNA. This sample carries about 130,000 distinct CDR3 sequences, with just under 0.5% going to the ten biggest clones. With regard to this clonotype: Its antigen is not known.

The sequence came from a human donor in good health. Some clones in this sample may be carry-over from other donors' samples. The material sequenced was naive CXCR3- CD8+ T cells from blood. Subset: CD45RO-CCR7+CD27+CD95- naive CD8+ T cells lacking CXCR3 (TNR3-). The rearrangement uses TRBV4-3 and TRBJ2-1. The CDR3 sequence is CASSQDWDNEQFF.